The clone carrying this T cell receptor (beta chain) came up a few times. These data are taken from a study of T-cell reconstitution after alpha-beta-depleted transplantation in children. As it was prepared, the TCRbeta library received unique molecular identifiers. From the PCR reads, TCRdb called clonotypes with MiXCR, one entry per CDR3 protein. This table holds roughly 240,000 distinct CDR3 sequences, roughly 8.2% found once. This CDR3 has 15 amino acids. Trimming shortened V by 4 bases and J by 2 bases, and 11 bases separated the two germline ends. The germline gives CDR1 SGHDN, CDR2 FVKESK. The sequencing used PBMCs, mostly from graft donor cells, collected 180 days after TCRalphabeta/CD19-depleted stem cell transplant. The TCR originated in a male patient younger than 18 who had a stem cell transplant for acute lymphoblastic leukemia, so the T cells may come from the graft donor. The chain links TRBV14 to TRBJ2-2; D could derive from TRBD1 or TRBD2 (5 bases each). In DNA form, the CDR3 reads TGTGCCAGCAGCCGGGGGAGTACCAACACCGGGGAGCTGTTTTTT. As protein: CASSRGSTNTGELFF.